What follows are 24 T cell receptor beta chains derived from one specimen sequenced in a study of cytomegalovirus exposure and HLA in healthy donors. PCR employed 60 Vbeta and 13 Jbeta primers. The assay was immunoSEQ multiplex PCR, and TCRdb's table has in-frame clones only and misses some. The data contain 90,000 to 120,000 clones, 70% to 80% of them singletons. Sequencing was done on a sample of PBMCs. All receptors derive from a man aged 18 to 29 in good health and CMV-seronegative.

V usage is TRBV7-2 and J usage is TRBJ1-3; D remains ambiguous. This CDR3 is built from 15 residues. With 4 bases removed from V and 5 bases from J, the gap between germline ends came to 15 bases. CDR1 SGHTA and CDR2 FQGNSA come from the germline V gene. In DNA form, the CDR3 reads TGTGCCAGCAGCTCCTCCCCCGGGAATCGAAACACCATATATTTT. It encodes CASSSSPGNRNTIYF. Full variable domain (rest looked up from reference TRBV7-2 and TRBJ1-3): GAGVSQSPSNKVTEKGKDVELRCDPISGHTALYWYRQSLGQGLEFLIYFQGNSAPDKSGLPSDRFSAERTGGSVSTLTIQRTQQEDSAVYLCASSSSPGNRNTIYFGEGSWLTVV.

The chain employs TRBV7-8 and TRBJ2-7; D remains unclear. Germline assignment: CDR1 SGHVS and CDR2 FQNEAQ. This CDR3 is 13 amino acids long. V was pared by 3 bases and J by 5 bases, with 11 bases between. The CDR3: CASSFSGGNEQYF. Here the CDR3 DNA reads TGTGCCAGCAGCTTTTCGGGTGGCAACGAGCAGTACTTC.

This clone was observed a few times. The rearrangement uses TRBV10-3 and TRBJ2-7, with 7 bases lining up with TRBD1. V trimming: 6 bases; J trimming: 4 bases; junction bases outside the gene matches: 15. Germline CDR1 is ENHRY and CDR2 is SYGVKD. This CDR3 comprises 16 residues. CDR3 loop: CAIRPTIGGTSYEQYF. Here the CDR3 DNA reads TGTGCCATCAGACCCACAATAGGGGGCACCTCGTACGAGCAGTACTTC.

The V and J genes are TRBV19 and TRBJ2-3; no clear D. The V gene lost 3 bases and the J gene lost 2 bases, with 6 bases spanning the gap. Germline V gene data show CDR1 as LNHDA and CDR2 as SQIVND (reference sequence). This CDR3 spans 13 amino acids. CDR3 DNA: TGTGCCAGTAGTATTACAGTCACAGATACGCAGTATTTT. The encoded protein is CASSITVTDTQYF. Variable domain in full (rest from reference TRBV19 and TRBJ2-3): DGGITQSPKYLFRKEGQNVTLSCEQNLNHDAMYWYRQDPGQGLRLIYYSQIVNDFQKGDIAEGYSVSREKKESFPLTVTSAQKNPTAFYLCASSITVTDTQYFGPGTRLTVL.

This chain connects TRBV6-5 to TRBJ1-3, with D unclear. The CDR3 extends over 14 amino acids. Per germline, CDR1 MNHEY and CDR2 SVGAGI. Trimming took 7 bases from V and 2 from J, leaving 12 bases between them. CDR3 sequence reads: CASTQRGAGNTIYF. The CDR3 bases are TGTGCCAGCACCCAACGGGGAGCTGGAAACACCATATATTTT.

V is TRBV7-9 and J is TRBJ1-4; D is unresolved. V lost 1 base, J lost 3 bases, and 6 bases lay in between. The germline CDR1 and CDR2 sequences are SEHNR and FQNEAQ (reference sequence). The CDR3 runs to 14 residues. The CDR3 DNA follows: TGTGCCAGCAGCTTAGTTCCTTCTAATGAAAAACTGTTTTTT. Amino acids: CASSLVPSNEKLFF.

The rearrangement joins TRBV9 to TRBJ2-1, with 8 bases identical to TRBD1. Trimming cost V 3 bases and J 9 bases; bases outside gene matches: 8. CDR1 and CDR2 (germline): SGDLS, YYNGEE. The length of the CDR3 is 14 residues. This CDR3 is CASSAVQGVSEQFF. The CDR3, as DNA: TGTGCCAGCAGCGCCGTACAGGGGGTTTCTGAGCAGTTCTTC.

V and J are TRBV5-1 and TRBJ2-7, with 7 bases aligning to TRBD1. The CDR3 sequence is 15 residues long. J lost 5 bases, V lost 4 bases, and 12 bases had no gene match. Germline assignment: CDR1 SGHRS and CDR2 YFSETQ. The CDR3 nucleotides read TGCGCCAGCAGCCCCAAGACAGGGTTCATCCACGAGCAGTACTTC. This encodes CASSPKTGFIHEQYF.

The chain couples TRBV7-2 to TRBJ2-1; possibly TRBD1 for D (6 bases). V gave up 0 bases and J gave up 2 bases, with 8 bases separating them. The length of the CDR3 is 15 residues. Germline loops: CDR1 SGHTA, CDR2 FQGNSA. The CDR3 protein is CASSLARGTYNEQFF. In nucleotides, the CDR3 is TGTGCCAGCAGCTTAGCTAGGGGGACCTACAATGAGCAGTTCTTC. The complete variable domain, with remaining parts taken from reference TRBV7-2 and TRBJ2-1, reads GAGVSQSPSNKVTEKGKDVELRCDPISGHTALYWYRQSLGQGLEFLIYFQGNSAPDKSGLPSDRFSAERTGGSVSTLTIQRTQQEDSAVYLCASSLARGTYNEQFFGPGTRLTVL.

This rearrangement joins TRBV7-8 to TRBJ1-4, with TRBD1 matching 7 bases. CDR1 is SGHVS, CDR2 FQNEAQ, per germline. V was pared by 6 bases and J by 3 bases, with 13 bases of the junction left unmatched. This CDR3 is built from 17 residues. This chain's CDR3 is CASSPDMPQGANEKLFF. CDR3 nucleotide sequence: TGTGCCAGCAGTCCAGACATGCCTCAGGGGGCTAATGAAAAACTGTTTTTT.

The CDR3 nucleotides read TGTGCCACGGGACAGAACACCGGGGAGCTGTTTTTT. This sequence encodes CATGQNTGELFF. The chain links TRBV19 to TRBJ2-2, with a tentative D call TRBD1 (6 bases). The germline CDR1 and CDR2 sequences are LNHDA and SQIVND (reference sequence). The CDR3 is 12 amino acids. Trimming stripped 10 bases from V and 1 base from J, with 7 bases between.

The gene calls are TRBV28 and TRBJ1-2, with 12 bases that match TRBD1. The CDR3 is 16 residues long. J was trimmed by 7 bases and V by 5 bases; bases with no gene match: 11. The germline V gene encodes CDR1 MDHEN and CDR2 SYDVKM. This CDR3 is CASSTPGQGAVAGYTF. CDR3 coding DNA: TGTGCCAGCAGTACGCCGGGACAGGGGGCCGTCGCTGGCTACACCTTC.

The chain couples TRBV2 to TRBJ2-7; D may be TRBD1 (5 bases). CDR1 is SNHLY, CDR2 FYNNEI, per germline. Deletions cut 7 bases from V and 4 bases from J, with 14 bases between. This CDR3 is built from 13 residues. As DNA, the CDR3 is TGTGCCAGCAAGCTAAGACAGCAATACGAGCAGTACTTC. It yields the protein CASKLRQQYEQYF.

This clone rates as medium-sized. CDR3 sequence reads: CASSWTSGGSDTQYF. The CDR3 nucleotides are TGTGCCAGCAGCTGGACTAGCGGGGGATCAGATACGCAGTATTTT. This chain joins TRBV7-3 and TRBJ2-3; 13 bases are a match to TRBD2. V gave up 4 bases and J gave up 4 bases; unmatched junction bases: 2. The germline V gene has CDR1 SGHTA and CDR2 FQGTGA. The CDR3 spans 15 residues.

The chain is built from TRBV4-3 and TRBJ1-6, with a weak D call TRBD1 (6 bases). V dropped 0 bases and J dropped 6 bases, with 15 bases sitting between them. This CDR3 has 17 amino acids. Per the germline V gene, CDR1 is LGHNA and CDR2 is YSLEER. This chain's CDR3 is CASSQDLRGRINSPLHF. DNA for the CDR3: TGCGCCAGCAGCCAAGATCTCAGGGGCAGGATTAATTCACCCCTCCACTTT.

The J gene is TRBJ1-6, the V gene TRBV10-3, with D tentatively TRBD1 (6 bases). Looked up from germline, CDR1 is ENHRY and CDR2 is SYGVKD. Trimming shortened V by 2 bases and J by 7 bases, and 9 bases separated the two germline ends. The CDR3 runs to 14 residues. This chain's CDR3 is CAISEDRRNSPLHF. DNA of the CDR3: TGTGCCATCAGTGAGGACAGGAGGAATTCACCCCTCCACTTT.

The sample holds a few counts of this clone. The chain is built from TRBV4-1 and TRBJ1-5, with D uncertain. V lost 2 bases and J lost 1, with 9 bases in between. The CDR3 length is 15 residues. CDR1 MGHRA and CDR2 YSYEKL come from the germline V gene. CDR3 protein: CASSQSRQSNQPQHF. CDR3 sequence (DNA): TGCGCCAGCAGCCAATCGCGGCAGAGCAATCAGCCCCAGCATTTT.

The rearrangement links TRBV5-6 to TRBJ2-7; D perhaps matches TRBD1 (6 bases). Trimming pared 0 bases from V and 6 bases from J, leaving 16 bases between. This CDR3 has 15 residues. Germline CDR1 is SGHDT and CDR2 is YYEEEE. For the CDR3, the DNA is TGTGCCAGCAGCTTGGGTGACAGGCGGTTCCGCGAGCAGTACTTC. Protein sequence: CASSLGDRRFREQYF.

Comment on this clone: This may arise from a read error, as a much more abundant clone is one base away. CDR3 DNA: TGTGCCAGCAGCCCGTTGCCCGGGGGAGGGGACCAAGAGACCCAGTACTTC. Protein sequence: CASSPLPGGGDQETQYF. The V gene is TRBV4-2, the J gene TRBJ2-5; 7 nucleotides line up with TRBD2. The CDR3 has 17 amino acids. Germline V gives CDR1 LGHNA, CDR2 YNFKEQ. V was pared by 4 bases and J by 0 bases, with 11 bases of the junction left unmatched.

The V and J genes are TRBV19 and TRBJ1-2, with TRBD1 matching 8 bases. The CDR3 is 14 residues long. V was clipped by 6 bases and J by 4 bases; unmatched bases: 7. From germline, CDR1 is LNHDA and CDR2 SQIVND (reference sequence). The CDR3 region is CASSRTGIVYGYTF. The CDR3 bases are TGTGCCAGTAGCCGGACAGGGATCGTCTATGGCTACACCTTC.

The chain is built from TRBV27 and TRBJ2-3; 7 positions match TRBD2. The trim removed 5 bases at V and 7 bases at J, leaving 6 bases unmatched. The CDR3 is 13 residues long. Germline lookup yields CDR1 MNHEY and CDR2 SMNVEV (reference sequence). The CDR3 region has the DNA TGTGCCAGCAGTGAGACTAGCCAATATACGCAGTATTTT. It translates to CASSETSQYTQYF.

CDR3 coding DNA: TGCAGCGCCAGGGGAACCTACGAGCAGTACTTC. This encodes CSARGTYEQYF. This chain joins TRBV29-1 and TRBJ2-7, with D tentatively TRBD1 (6 bases). With 7 bases removed from V and 2 bases from J, the gap between germline ends came to 9 bases. This CDR3 is 11 amino acids long. Germline CDR1 and CDR2: SQVTM and ANQGSEA.

The V and J genes are TRBV15 and TRBJ2-5; possibly TRBD1 for D (5 bases). The J call may be wrong; the DNA end is better matched by TRBJ2-7. This CDR3 has 14 residues. Germline-derived CDR1 and CDR2 are LNHNV and YYDKDF (reference sequence). The CDR3, as DNA: TGTGCCACCAGCAGTTCAGGGAATTTCGACGAGCAGTACTTC. Residues: CATSSSGNFDEQYF.

The V call is TRBV27, the J call TRBJ1-2, with 10 nucleotides matching TRBD1. The trim removed 1 base at V and 2 bases at J, leaving 4 bases unmatched. The CDR3 consists of 16 residues. Per germline, CDR1 MNHEY and CDR2 SMNVEV (reference sequence). CDR3 in amino acids: CASSLFGQGVNYGYTF. Here the CDR3 DNA reads TGTGCCAGCAGTTTATTTGGACAGGGGGTAAACTATGGCTACACCTTC.